This TCR beta chain was identified in a study of shared clonotypes between healthy human individuals (dated by TCRdb to 2018 to 2021). For the wider study: Three men and a couple of women, aged 18 to 49 years, made up the cohort. For each donor, three plates each were used for CD4 naive and CD4 memory, two plates were used for CD8 naive, and one plate was used for CD8 memory. Blood TCR repertoires of roughly 5 healthy adults were deeply sequenced to estimate repertoire size and the extent of clonotype sharing between individuals. Different laboratories and diverse techniques were used to prepare libraries and sequence TCR repertoires, to increase sequencing depth and limit assay-specific biases. Leukapheresis yielded between about 0.9 and 10 billion PBMCs per donor.

The CDR3 numbers 16 residues from cysteine through phenylalanine. Just the 48-base CDR3 DNA is kept, in frame starting at base 1. The V end gives up 2 bases and the J end 5 bases, leaving 8 bases in the junction not matched to a gene. Looking up the germline V gene (reference sequence) yields CDR1 SGHAT and CDR2 FQDESV. A note on this clone: Its antigen remains undetermined. Base quality data are lacking; no much larger clone is found one base away.

CD8 naive samples were obtained by positive selection for CCR7 among CD45RO-negative cells, yielding a CD45RA+CCR7+ population from which TemRA cells were excluded. Healthy HIV-negative adults with no recently reported acute infections or vaccinations were included as donors. Every donor was a Caucasian adult living in Nashville, Tennessee, USA. After blood collection by leukapheresis, PBMCs were isolated using Ficoll-Histopaque density gradient centrifugation and then cryopreserved in the vapor phase of liquid nitrogen. Purity and quantity of every magnetically sorted T cell population were checked by analytical flow cytometry. Genomic DNA was isolated from every sorted fraction and measured by UV absorbance on a Nanodrop 2000c. General findings and caveats noted by the study authors: Incomplete sequencing was indicated by rarefaction of sorted-subset datasets, despite the large sequencing depth. Pairwise subsampling indicated that sequencing depth was expected to affect the degree of clonotype sharing among donors. Only blood was sampled, and tissue TCR repertoires likely differ from those in blood. Roughly 5.2% of naive CD4, around 4% of naive CD8, 2% to 2.5% of memory CD4, and over 0.35% of memory CD8 clonotypes were shared across several donors. Compared with non-shared clonotypes, clonotypes shared by all four sorted-subset donors had higher generation probabilities. Naive subsets generally had larger estimated clonotype richness than memory subsets. Because the study included only a small number of donors, the genetic and exposure-history diversity represented was limited.

Using the deep immunoSEQ assay, TCR CDR3 regions were amplified from genomic DNA by multiplex PCR. Extracted genomic DNA from each cell subset was spread evenly across all wells of several immunoSEQ 96-well plates, with each plate serving as a replicate. Each replicate PCR for sorted subsets received about 0.2 ug genomic DNA, equal to about 30,000 T cell genomes. Purified libraries were quantified with a Qubit 3.0 fluorometer, sized on a Bioanalyzer 2100, and re-quantified with the KAPA Library Quantification kit. Every immunoSEQ 96-well plate was sequenced on a dedicated single-read 150-cycle Illumina NextSeq 550 flow cell. Regarding the original processing steps: The immunoSEQ output contained only junctional sequences without quality scores, so filtering could not match that applied to full-length reads. To assign V/J genes and CDR3, sequences were annotated using PyIR, a Python wrapper for IgBLAST v1.9, with IMGT germline references. Any read was removed if the V/J assignment was weak (E-value above 1e-6), the CDR3 was missing, or the read contained stop codons, out-of-frame junctions, or ambiguous translated residues. V3J clonotypes were defined as sequences sharing the same inferred V gene, J gene, and CDR3 amino acid sequence. Percentage overlap between repertoires was calculated by dividing the number of shared unique clonotypes by the size of the smaller repertoire. Richness of each repertoire was evaluated using RTK rarefaction, the Chao1 estimator, and Recon v2.1 estimates of unobserved clonotypes. Generation probabilities were computed with OLGA for all TCRbeta clonotypes obtained by the gDNA method from a handful of donors. This immuneACCESS table, as held by TCRdb, lists in-frame sequences with V and J called but not all clones. Of the missing ones, under half trace to an unresolved V gene in checked studies; the others have no known cause. The DNA was the basis for D and trimming; V, J and clone size are from that table. This sample is represented by about 2,200,000 clones; roughly 91% of them were singletons. In total, the top ten clones hold around 1.7% of the sample.

The source material was naive CD8+ T cells from PBMCs. The label giving this sample's cell subset or site can be read as: CD45RA+CCR7+. Recombination linked TRBV11-1 to TRBJ2-7, and TRBD2 matches 11 of the central bases. This clonotype was obtained from a man aged 18 to 30 in good health. Some clones in this sample may be carry-over from other donors' samples. The DNA is TGTGCCAGCAGCTTATATGAAGTGGGACTAGCGGACGAGCAGTACTTC. The resulting protein is CASSLYEVGLADEQYF. Beyond the CDR3, the reference TRBV11-1 and TRBJ2-7 genes provide the residues; the full variable domain reads: EAEVAQSPRYKITEKSQAVAFWCDPISGHATLYWYRQILGQGPELLVQFQDESVVDDSQLPKDRFSAERLKGVDSTLKIQPAELGDSAMYLCASSLYEVGLADEQYFGPGTRLTVT.